The 32 T cell receptor beta chains below come from one sample, sequenced in a study of T cells after yellow fever vaccination. MiXCR, run by TCRdb on the 5' RACE reads, gives a single entry per CDR3 protein. The table lists about 320,000 distinct CDR3 sequences, around 4.5% of them singletons, with 15% to 20% in the top ten. This specimen consisted of PBMCs, obtained 15 days after the yellow fever booster vaccination. The origin of the receptors is a man between 18 and 35 years old who received the YFV17D yellow fever vaccine.

This clonotype occurred many times. This chain connects TRBV5-1 to TRBJ2-5, with 9 positions matching TRBD2. CDR1 is SGHRS, CDR2 YFSETQ, per germline. The junction had 13 bases not matched to a gene; V was cut back by 4 bases and J by 0 bases. The CDR3 contains 18 residues. For the CDR3, the DNA is TGCGCCAGCAGCCCCGGAGGGTCTAGCGGGGCCTACCAAGAGACCCAGTACTTC. This sequence encodes CASSPGGSSGAYQETQYF.

At least ten counts were recorded for this clonotype. The V call is TRBV11-2, the J call TRBJ1-4, with D hard to call. The CDR3 loop spans 14 amino acids. Germline assignment: CDR1 SGHAT and CDR2 FQNNGV. V was trimmed by 5 bases and J by 7 bases, leaving 14 bases between them. The CDR3 DNA is TGTGCCAGCAGCCCTCGGGCGACGCCTGAAAAACTGTTTTTT. This encodes CASSPRATPEKLFF.

Ten or more counts support this clonotype. The chain combines TRBV12-3 or TRBV12-4 with TRBJ1-1, with TRBD1 as a possible D gene (5 bases). The CDR3 extends over 14 amino acids. The germline V and J ends were trimmed by 2 bases and 0 bases, with 7 bases remaining between them. CDR3 amino acids: CASSLQDMNTEAFF. In DNA form, the CDR3 reads TGTGCCAGCAGTTTACAGGACATGAACACTGAAGCTTTCTTT.

This clonotype was found many times. This chain joins TRBV20-1 and TRBJ2-3; 12 bases are shared with TRBD2. Trimming cost V 5 bases and J 9 bases; bases outside gene matches: 6. The CDR3 loop spans 13 amino acids. CDR1 is DFQATT and CDR2 is SNEGSKA in the germline V gene (reference sequence). CDR3 sequence: CSAPTSGGQTQYF. The DNA for the CDR3 is TGCAGTGCTCCGACTAGCGGGGGTCAAACGCAGTATTTT.

This clonotype was picked up many times. The gene calls are TRBV2 and TRBJ1-2; a weak D match, TRBD1 (5 bases). The germline gives CDR1 SNHLY, CDR2 FYNNEI. Trimming cost V 3 bases and J 4 bases, with 21 bases left between them. The CDR3 is 17 amino acids. CDR3 loop: CASSESRGWQTRYGYTF. The CDR3 DNA follows: TGTGCCAGCAGTGAGTCTAGGGGATGGCAGACTCGCTATGGCTACACCTTC. Filled out from reference TRBV2 and TRBJ1-2, the complete variable domain reads EPEVTQTPSHQVTQMGQEVILRCVPISNHLYFYWYRQILGQKVEFLVSFYNNEISEKSEIFDDQFSVERPDGSNFTLKIRSTKLEDSAMYFCASSESRGWQTRYGYTFGSGTRLTVV.

This clonotype appeared many times. This chain joins TRBV12-3 or TRBV12-4 and TRBJ1-6; perhaps TRBD1 as D (5 bases). The CDR3 spans 15 residues. With 2 bases removed from V and 9 bases from J, the gap between germline ends came to 14 bases. The CDR3 nucleotides are TGTGCCAGCAGTTTACTCGGGGGAAGGGCTTCACCCCTCCACTTT. This sequence encodes CASSLLGGRASPLHF.

The sample holds many counts of this clonotype. The chain recombines TRBV6-2 or TRBV6-3 with TRBJ2-7; a possible D gene is TRBD1 (6 bases). CDR1 is MNHEY, CDR2 SVGEGT, per germline. V was shortened by 5 bases and J by 3 bases, with 11 bases between the two germline ends. CDR3 length: 13 amino acids. In nucleotides, the CDR3 is TGTGCCAGCAGTCGGGACACTTTCTACGAGCAGTACGTC. Its translation is CASSRDTFYEQYV.

There are a few counts of this clonotype. The chain links TRBV7-2 to TRBJ1-2; D is uncertain. Trimming left V 5 bases short and J 5 bases short, with 18 bases between. The CDR3 runs 15 residues. Germline V lookup: CDR1 SGHTA, CDR2 FQGNSA. The CDR3 sequence is CASSPAASLFYGYTF. DNA for the CDR3: TGTGCCAGCAGCCCAGCGGCTTCACTATTTTATGGCTACACCTTC.

In its sample, this clonotype was seen many times. The V gene is TRBV5-1, the J gene TRBJ1-6; 8 nucleotides align to TRBD1. This CDR3 spans 14 amino acids. In germline, CDR1 is SGHRS, CDR2 YFSETQ. The J segment lost 7 bases and the V segment lost 5 bases, leaving 5 bases of the junction unmatched. CDR3 residues: CASSPDRENSPLHF. In DNA form, the CDR3 reads TGCGCCAGCAGTCCGGACAGGGAGAATTCACCCCTCCACTTT.

This clonotype was observed many times. The genes are TRBV7-9 and TRBJ1-4, with no clear D. Germline loops: CDR1 SEHNR, CDR2 FQNEAQ (reference sequence). V lost 1 base and J 0 bases, leaving 6 bases between the germline ends. The length of the CDR3 is 15 residues. In DNA, the CDR3 is TGTGCCAGCAGCTTAGTGGGTGCAACTAATGAAAAACTGTTTTTT. This sequence encodes CASSLVGATNEKLFF.

This clonotype was observed at least ten times. V gene TRBV24-1 combines with J gene TRBJ2-1, with D perhaps TRBD1 or TRBD2 (6 bases each). Per the germline V gene, CDR1 is KGHDR and CDR2 is SFDVKD. Deletions cut 9 bases from V and 7 bases from J, with 21 bases between. This CDR3 is built from 15 residues. This chain's CDR3 is CATAGERGRFNEQFF. As DNA, the CDR3 is TGTGCCACCGCAGGCGAACGGGGGCGGTTTAATGAGCAGTTCTTC.

This clonotype was observed at least ten times. The chain carries TRBV27 and TRBJ2-7, with D perhaps being TRBD1 or TRBD2 (5 bases each). The CDR3 loop spans 13 amino acids. V gave up 6 bases and J gave up 5 bases, with 14 bases separating them. Germline V gives CDR1 MNHEY, CDR2 SMNVEV (reference sequence). The CDR3, as DNA: TGTGCCAGCAGATCTTGGGGGTCTGACGAGCAGTACGTC. Protein sequence: CASRSWGSDEQYV.

This clonotype was seen ten or more times. The rearrangement links TRBV6-2 or TRBV6-3 to TRBJ2-2, with D possibly being TRBD1 (5 bases). Per the germline V gene, CDR1 is MNHEY and CDR2 is SVGEGT. The CDR3 consists of 14 residues. V lost 6 bases to trimming and J lost 1 base, with 9 bases between them. The CDR3 spells CASSNGQNTGELFF. CDR3 nucleotides: TGTGCCAGCAGCAACGGACAGAACACCGGGGAGCTGTTTTTT.

The V and J genes are TRBV9 and TRBJ1-3, with D possibly matching TRBD1 (6 bases). The length of the CDR3 is 15 residues. Per the germline V gene, CDR1 is SGDLS and CDR2 is YYNGEE. V lost 4 bases and J 3 bases, leaving 14 bases between the germline ends. The CDR3 region has the DNA TGTGCCAGCAGCACTGGACAGTCTCGTGGAAACACCATATATTTT. It is translated as CASSTGQSRGNTIYF.

This clonotype was counted between two and nine times. This rearrangement joins TRBV7-8 to TRBJ2-7, with D hard to call. The length of the CDR3 is 13 residues. Per the germline V gene, CDR1 is SGHVS and CDR2 is FQNEAQ. V was clipped by 5 bases and J by 3 bases, with 11 bases between them. The CDR3 reads CASSDPSFYEQYV. CDR3 bases: TGTGCCAGCAGCGACCCTAGTTTCTACGAGCAGTACGTC.

This clonotype was observed a few times. This chain uses TRBV6-2 or TRBV6-3 with TRBJ2-3; 8 bases are a match to TRBD1. The CDR3 is 15 amino acids. Germline lookup yields CDR1 MNHEY and CDR2 SVGEGT. Trimming took 5 bases from V and 6 from J; bases not matched to a gene: 10. The CDR3 loop is CASSPPTGALDTQYF. The CDR3 DNA sequence: TGTGCCAGCAGTCCTCCGACAGGGGCATTGGATACGCAGTATTTT.

In its sample, this clonotype was seen a few times. The rearrangement joins TRBV5-1 to TRBJ1-1; TRBD1 agrees at 8 bases. Germline V lookup: CDR1 SGHRS, CDR2 YFSETQ. The CDR3 length is 16 residues. V lost 0 bases and J lost 4; bases outside the gene matches: 8. CDR3 DNA: TGCGCCAGCAGCTTGGCATATATGGGGACAGGCACTGAAGCTTTCTTT. Translated, it gives CASSLAYMGTGTEAFF.

In this sample, this clonotype turned up many times. The rearrangement joins TRBV5-1 to TRBJ1-1; 7 bases match TRBD1. Trimming cost V 2 bases and J 0 bases; bases outside gene matches: 4. Germline V gene sequence: CDR1 SGHRS, CDR2 YFSETQ. The CDR3 sequence is 15 residues long. The CDR3 DNA is TGCGCCAGCAGCTTCGGGACAGCTATGAACACTGAAGCTTTCTTT. This codes for CASSFGTAMNTEAFF.

This clonotype was counted ten times or more. The J gene is TRBJ2-2, the V gene TRBV4-1; D remains ambiguous. Germline V CDR1 and CDR2: MGHRA, YSYEKL. V dropped 4 bases and J dropped 3 bases, with 6 bases sitting between them. CDR3 size: 13 residues. In DNA, the CDR3 is TGCGCCAGCAGCCCCACATACACCGGGGAGCTGTTTTTT. It codes for CASSPTYTGELFF.

Only a few counts were recorded for this clonotype. V usage is TRBV12-3 or TRBV12-4 and J usage is TRBJ2-2; D is perhaps TRBD2 (6 bases). Trimming left V 6 bases short and J 4 bases short, with 12 bases between. The CDR3 sequence is 14 residues long. DNA of the CDR3: TGTGCCAGCAGCCTCTGGGGAGGCACCGGGGAGCTGTTTTTT. Translated, it gives CASSLWGGTGELFF.

This sequence joins TRBV9 and TRBJ1-2, with 9 bases fitting TRBD1. Looked up from germline, CDR1 is SGDLS and CDR2 is YYNGEE. V dropped 0 bases and J dropped 6; count of bases not matched to a gene: 6. The CDR3 length is 15 residues. This CDR3 is CASSVARDRVNGYTF. CDR3 coding DNA: TGTGCCAGCAGCGTAGCGAGGGACAGGGTAAATGGCTACACCTTC.

A remark on this clonotype: Since a much larger clone is just one base distant, this may be a read error. This sequence joins TRBV5-4 and TRBJ2-1; 8 bases are a match to TRBD1. The CDR3 is 16 amino acids. CDR1 SGHNT and CDR2 YYREEE come from the germline V gene (reference sequence). The V gene end was trimmed by 4 bases and the J gene end by 8 bases; junction bases not matched to a gene: 14. The CDR3 bases are TGTGCCAGCAGCCCCCCCGGGCAGGGGGCGATCTATGAGCAGTTCTTC. Translated: CASSPPGQGAIYEQFF.

This clonotype was counted ten times or more. The genes are TRBV5-1 and TRBJ2-5; no definite D call. Trimming took 0 bases from V and 1 from J, leaving 4 bases between them. There are 13 residues in the CDR3. Germline CDR1 and CDR2: SGHRS and YFSETQ. This chain's CDR3 is CASSLAPQETQYF. CDR3 DNA sequence: TGCGCCAGCAGCTTGGCCCCCCAAGAGACCCAGTACTTC.

This clonotype has just a few counts. The chain joins TRBV2 to TRBJ2-3; tentative D call: TRBD2 (5 bases). Looked up from germline, CDR1 is SNHLY and CDR2 is FYNNEI. The CDR3 consists of 12 residues. V gave up 11 bases and J gave up 0 bases, with 9 bases separating them. CDR3 DNA sequence: TGTGCCGGAGGATTGAGCACAGATACGCAGTATTTT. This translates into CAGGLSTDTQYF. Variable domain in full (rest from reference TRBV2 and TRBJ2-3): EPEVTQTPSHQVTQMGQEVILRCVPISNHLYFYWYRQILGQKVEFLVSFYNNEISEKSEIFDDQFSVERPDGSNFTLKIRSTKLEDSAMYFCAGGLSTDTQYFGPGTRLTVL.

There are many counts of this clonotype. The rearrangement links TRBV27 to TRBJ1-2; perhaps TRBD1 as D (5 bases). Germline loops: CDR1 MNHEY, CDR2 SMNVEV (reference sequence). V lost 2 bases to trimming and J lost 4 bases, with 8 bases between them. This CDR3 is 13 amino acids long. The CDR3 sequence: CASSLKGFYGYTF. CDR3 nucleotides: TGTGCCAGCAGTTTAAAGGGGTTCTATGGCTACACCTTC.

The V and J genes are TRBV5-6 and TRBJ2-3; 8 bases agree with TRBD2. The trim removed 4 bases at V and 3 bases at J, leaving 4 bases unmatched. The germline V gene encodes CDR1 SGHDT and CDR2 YYEEEE. The CDR3 consists of 14 residues. CDR3 DNA: TGTGCCAGCAGCAAATCGGGGGGGACAGATACGCAGTATTTT. Residues: CASSKSGGTDTQYF. The complete variable domain, with remaining parts taken from reference TRBV5-6 and TRBJ2-3, reads DAGVTQSPTHLIKTRGQQVTLRCSPKSGHDTVSWYQQALGQGPQFIFQYYEEEERQRGNFPDRFSGHQFPNYSSELNVNALLLGDSALYLCASSKSGGTDTQYFGPGTRLTVL.

This clonotype has ten or more counts. The CDR3 bases are TGTGCCAGCAGGCCTTCTGGGGCCAACGTCCTGACTTTC. This gives the protein CASRPSGANVLTF. This chain joins TRBV7-3 and TRBJ2-6, with no clear D. Deletions cut 6 bases from V and 1 base from J, with 4 bases between. Germline V gene sequence: CDR1 SGHTA, CDR2 FQGTGA. CDR3 length equals 13 residues.

The V and J genes are TRBV5-6 and TRBJ1-2; D is uncertain. Germline CDR1 is SGHDT and CDR2 is YYEEEE. The ends were cut back, 3 bases at V and 4 bases at J, with 7 bases in the middle. The CDR3 consists of 12 residues. CDR3 region: CASSSGLYGYTF. CDR3 nucleotide sequence: TGTGCCAGCAGCTCTGGACTCTATGGCTACACCTTC.

The chain links TRBV5-6 to TRBJ1-2; the match to TRBD1 covers 7 bases. The V gene end was trimmed by 2 bases and the J gene end by 6 bases; junction bases not matched to a gene: 10. The CDR3 loop spans 15 amino acids. Looked up from germline, CDR1 is SGHDT and CDR2 is YYEEEE. CDR3 nucleotides: TGTGCCAGCAGCTTAGGGCCCACAGGGGTGAATGGCTACACCTTC. Encoded protein: CASSLGPTGVNGYTF.

This clonotype was observed at least ten times. The V and J genes are TRBV6-1 and TRBJ2-5, with D possibly TRBD1 on 6 matching bases. Between the trimmed V and J ends, which lost 4 bases and 5 bases, there was a span of 11 bases. CDR3 length equals 13 residues. Per the germline V gene, CDR1 is MNHNS and CDR2 is SASEGT. This CDR3 reads CASSVQGRETQYF. DNA for the CDR3: TGTGCCAGCAGTGTACAGGGTCGGGAGACCCAGTACTTC.

The V gene is TRBV28, the J gene TRBJ2-3; no definite D call. Trimming removed 7 bases from V and 6 bases from J, with 8 bases in between. CDR3 length: 11 residues. The germline CDR1 and CDR2 sequences are MDHEN and SYDVKM. The CDR3 coding sequence is TGTGCCAGCACCCGCGTGGATACGCAGTATTTT. Protein: CASTRVDTQYF.

The chain joins TRBV6-5 to TRBJ2-2, with no clear D. The CDR3 totals 15 residues. V was clipped by 0 bases and J by 1 base, with 6 bases between them. Germline CDR1 MNHEY, CDR2 SVGAGI. CDR3 DNA: TGTGCCAGCAGTTACTCGGGCGGGAACACCGGGGAGCTGTTTTTT. Its translation: CASSYSGGNTGELFF.